Sequencing of this T cell receptor (beta chain) was carried out in a study of shared clonotypes between healthy human individuals. Of note for this clone: The antigen is unknown. Other DNA sequences in this specimen translate into the identical CDR3.

Study-wide results and caveats: Relative to their counterparts shared across all four donors, non-shared clonotypes exhibited diminished generation probabilities.

Trimming removed 2 bases from V and 3 bases from J; junction bases left unmatched: 1. Germline V gives CDR1 SGHDT, CDR2 YYEEEE. This CDR3 contains 14 residues. CD45RO-negative, CCR7-positively selected cells formed the naive CD8 fraction, excluding terminally differentiated effector memory CD45RA+ cells. TCRdb's copy holds only in-frame clones and misses some; the assay was immunoSEQ multiplex PCR. Altogether millions of clones are present, about 95% being singletons, with the ten largest covering approximately 1.2%. The sample consisted of naive CD8+ T cells sorted from blood. V and J are TRBV5-6 and TRBJ2-7, with 11 bases identical to TRBD1. The receptor comes from a man between 18 and 29 years old in good health. CDR3 in amino acids: CASSFGTGGYEQYF. The DNA of the CDR3 is TGTGCCAGCAGCTTTGGGACAGGGGGCTACGAGCAGTACTTC.